This T cell receptor beta chain was retrieved from a study of OX40 agonist ivuxolimab in advanced cancers. Across the whole study: Ivuxolimab, an antibody that agonizes OX40 (CD134), was administered to the patients. Cancers in dose escalation were hepatocellular, melanoma, renal cell and head and neck. Study results and caveats: With doses of 0.1-3.0 mg/kg, partial responders showed among the lowest clonal expansion.

As for this clone: Its antigen remains unknown.

Germline lookup yields CDR1 SGDLS and CDR2 YYNGEE. This CDR3 contains 15 residues. V was trimmed by 0 bases and J by 10 bases, leaving 14 bases between them. Only in-frame clones appear in the TCRdb table, and some are missing; sequencing was by immunoSEQ multiplex PCR. The repertoire holds more than 55,000 clones, with nearly 95% as singletons. Samples of blood were obtained at baseline, on cycle 4 day 1, and on cycle 7 day 1. The receptor was isolated from an adult with an advanced solid tumor such as melanoma, head and neck, liver or kidney cancer. The J gene is TRBJ1-6, the V gene TRBV9; TRBD1 might be the D (6 bases). Sequenced here: CD4+ or CD8+ T cells sorted from blood, sampled in a trial of the OX40 agonist ivuxolimab. CDR3: CASSVGGGAGSPLHF. The CDR3 DNA is TGTGCCAGCAGCGTAGGAGGGGGGGCAGGATCACCCCTCCACTTT.